The present T cell receptor beta chain was sequenced within a study of blood T cell repertoires in COVID-19. V shed 5 bases, J shed 9 bases, and the junction held 5 bases outside the gene matches. The CDR3 contains 12 residues. CDR1 and CDR2 from the germline V gene are SGHNT and YYREEE (reference sequence). Measured with immunoSEQ multiplex PCR; TCRdb has only the in-frame clones, and not every one. The data contain 350,000 to 500,000 clones, about 88% of them seen just once; the ten biggest clones take up less than 1.5%. The sequencing sample was made of PBMCs or T cells enriched from blood (not recorded which). The genes are TRBV5-4 and TRBJ2-1; 7 bases are a match to TRBD2. The sequence was obtained from a woman aged 18-30 years who had been exposed to COVID-19. The CDR3 region is CASRSTSPEQFF. The DNA of the CDR3 is TGTGCCAGCAGGTCGACTAGCCCTGAGCAGTTCTTC.